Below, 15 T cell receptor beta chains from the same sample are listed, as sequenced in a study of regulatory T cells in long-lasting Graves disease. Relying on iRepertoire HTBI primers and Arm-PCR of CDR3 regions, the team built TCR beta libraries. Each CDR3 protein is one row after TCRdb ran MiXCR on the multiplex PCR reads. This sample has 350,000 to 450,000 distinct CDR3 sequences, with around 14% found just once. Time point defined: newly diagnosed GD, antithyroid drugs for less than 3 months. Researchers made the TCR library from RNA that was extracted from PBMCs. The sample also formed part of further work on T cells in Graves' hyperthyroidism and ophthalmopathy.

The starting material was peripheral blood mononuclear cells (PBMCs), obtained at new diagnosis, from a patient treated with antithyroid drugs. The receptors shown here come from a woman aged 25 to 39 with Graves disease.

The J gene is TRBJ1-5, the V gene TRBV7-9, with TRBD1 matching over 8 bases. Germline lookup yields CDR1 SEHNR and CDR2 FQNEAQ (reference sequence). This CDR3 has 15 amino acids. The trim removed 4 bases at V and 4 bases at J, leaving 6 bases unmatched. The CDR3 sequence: CASSSQGAGNQPQHF. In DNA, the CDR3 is TGTGCCAGCAGCTCGCAGGGGGCAGGGAATCAGCCCCAGCATTTT.

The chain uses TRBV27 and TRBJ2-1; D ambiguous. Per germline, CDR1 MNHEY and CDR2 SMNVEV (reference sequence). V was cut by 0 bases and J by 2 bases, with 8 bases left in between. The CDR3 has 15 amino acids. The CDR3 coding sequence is TGTGCCAGCAGTTTATCGGACGGCACCTACAATGAGCAGTTCTTC. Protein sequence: CASSLSDGTYNEQFF.

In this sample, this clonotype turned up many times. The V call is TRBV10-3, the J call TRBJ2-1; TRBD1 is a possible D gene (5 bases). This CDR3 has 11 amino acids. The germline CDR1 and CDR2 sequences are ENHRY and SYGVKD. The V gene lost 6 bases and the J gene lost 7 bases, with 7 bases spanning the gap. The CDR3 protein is CAISDRNEQFF. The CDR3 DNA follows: TGTGCCATCAGCGACAGAAATGAGCAGTTCTTC.

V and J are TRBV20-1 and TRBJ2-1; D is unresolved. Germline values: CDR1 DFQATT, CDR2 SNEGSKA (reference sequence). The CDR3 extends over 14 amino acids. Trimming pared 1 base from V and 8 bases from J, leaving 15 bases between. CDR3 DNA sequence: TGCAGTGCTAGAGTCCCCGGACGTGTGGATGAGCAGTTCTTC. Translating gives CSARVPGRVDEQFF.

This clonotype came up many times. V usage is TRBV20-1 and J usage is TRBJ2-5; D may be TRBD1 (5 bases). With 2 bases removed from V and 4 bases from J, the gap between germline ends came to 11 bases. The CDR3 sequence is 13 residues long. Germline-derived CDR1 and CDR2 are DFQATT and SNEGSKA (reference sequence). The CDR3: CSARLGVSETQYF. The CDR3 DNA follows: TGCAGTGCTAGACTAGGGGTGTCAGAGACCCAGTACTTC.

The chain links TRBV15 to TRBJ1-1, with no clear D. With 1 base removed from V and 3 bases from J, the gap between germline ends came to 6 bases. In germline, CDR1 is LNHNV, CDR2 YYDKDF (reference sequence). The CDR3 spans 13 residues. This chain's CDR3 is CATSRARYTEAFF. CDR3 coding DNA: TGTGCCACCAGCAGAGCCAGATACACTGAAGCTTTCTTT. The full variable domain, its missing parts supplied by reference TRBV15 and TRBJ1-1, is DAMVIQNPRYQVTQFGKPVTLSCSQTLNHNVMYWYQQKSSQAPKLLFHYYDKDFNNEADTPDNFQSRRPNTSFCFLDIRSPGLGDTAMYLCATSRARYTEAFFGQGTRLTVV.

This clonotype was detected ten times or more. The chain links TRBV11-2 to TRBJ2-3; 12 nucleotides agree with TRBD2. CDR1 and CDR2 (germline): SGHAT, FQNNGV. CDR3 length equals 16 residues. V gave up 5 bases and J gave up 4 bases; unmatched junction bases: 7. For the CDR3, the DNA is TGTGCCAGCAGCACCCGGACTAGCGGGATCGCAGATACGCAGTATTTT. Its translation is CASSTRTSGIADTQYF.

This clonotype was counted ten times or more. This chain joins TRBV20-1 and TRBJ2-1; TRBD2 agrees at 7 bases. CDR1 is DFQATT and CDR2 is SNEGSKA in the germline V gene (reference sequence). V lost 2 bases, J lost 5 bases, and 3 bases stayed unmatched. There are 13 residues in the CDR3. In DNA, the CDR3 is TGCAGTGCTAGAAGTCTAGCGGACAATGAGCAGTTCTTC. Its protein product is CSARSLADNEQFF.

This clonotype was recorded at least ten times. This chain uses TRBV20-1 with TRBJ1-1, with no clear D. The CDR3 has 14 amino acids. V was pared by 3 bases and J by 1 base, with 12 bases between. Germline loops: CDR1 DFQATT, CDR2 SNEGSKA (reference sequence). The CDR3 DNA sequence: TGCAGTGCTAGGGAAACGCCGGGGAACACTGAAGCTTTCTTT. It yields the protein CSARETPGNTEAFF.

The CDR3, as DNA: TGCAGTGCCCCAGACAGCGGCCTAGCGGGAGCCGGCGAGCAGTACTTC. The encoded protein is CSAPDSGLAGAGEQYF. The chain joins TRBV20-1 to TRBJ2-7; 10 bases are shared with TRBD2. Germline-derived CDR1 and CDR2 are DFQATT and SNEGSKA (reference sequence). This CDR3 region has 16 residues. V gave up 6 bases and J gave up 6 bases; unmatched junction bases: 17.

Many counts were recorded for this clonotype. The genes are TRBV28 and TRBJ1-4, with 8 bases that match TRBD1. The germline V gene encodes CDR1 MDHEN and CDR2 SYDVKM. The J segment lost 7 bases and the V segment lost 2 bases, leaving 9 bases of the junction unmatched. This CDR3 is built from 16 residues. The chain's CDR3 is CASSLPLAGGVEKLFF. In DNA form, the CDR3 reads TGTGCCAGCAGTTTACCCCTGGCAGGGGGCGTTGAAAAACTGTTTTTT. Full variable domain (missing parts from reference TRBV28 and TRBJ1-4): DVKVTQSSRYLVKRTGEKVFLECVQDMDHENMFWYRQDPGLGLRLIYFSYDVKMKEKGDIPEGYSVSREKKERFSLILESASTNQTSMYLCASSLPLAGGVEKLFFGSGTQLSVL.

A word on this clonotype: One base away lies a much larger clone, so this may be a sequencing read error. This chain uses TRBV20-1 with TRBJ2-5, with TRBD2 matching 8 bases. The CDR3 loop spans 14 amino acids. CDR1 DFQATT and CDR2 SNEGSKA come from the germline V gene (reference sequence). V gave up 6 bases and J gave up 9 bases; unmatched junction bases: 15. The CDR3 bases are TGCAGTGCACCCCCCTATCCCGGGGGGGAGGCCCAGTACTTC. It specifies CSAPPYPGGEAQYF.

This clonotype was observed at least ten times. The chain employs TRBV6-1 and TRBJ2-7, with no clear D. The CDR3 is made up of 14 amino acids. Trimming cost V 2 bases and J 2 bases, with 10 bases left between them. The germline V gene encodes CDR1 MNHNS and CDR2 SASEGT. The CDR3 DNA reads TGTGCCAGCAGTGAACTGTACAGCACCTACGAGCAGTACTTC. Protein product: CASSELYSTYEQYF.

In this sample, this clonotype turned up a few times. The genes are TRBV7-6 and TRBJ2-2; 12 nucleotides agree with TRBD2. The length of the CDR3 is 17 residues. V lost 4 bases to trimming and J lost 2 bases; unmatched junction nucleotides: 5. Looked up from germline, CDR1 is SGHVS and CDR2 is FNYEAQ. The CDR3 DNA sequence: TGTGCCAGCAGCTCCAGACTAGCGGGAGTTAACACCGGGGAGCTGTTTTTT. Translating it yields CASSSRLAGVNTGELFF.

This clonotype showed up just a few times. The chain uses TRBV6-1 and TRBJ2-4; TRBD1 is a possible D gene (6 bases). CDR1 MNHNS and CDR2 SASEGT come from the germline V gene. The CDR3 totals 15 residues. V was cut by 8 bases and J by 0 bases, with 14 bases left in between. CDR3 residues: CASRQVDKAKNIQYF. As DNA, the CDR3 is TGTGCCAGCCGACAGGTAGACAAAGCCAAAAACATTCAGTACTTC.